This is a list of T cell receptor beta chains from one sample in a study of T-cell reconstitution after alpha-beta-depleted transplantation in children. A single record per CDR3 protein comes from TCRdb applying MiXCR to the PCR reads. Of a few hundred thousand distinct CDR3 sequences in the sample, about an eighth are singletons; the top ten hold about 4%. Material: PBMCs, obtained from the stem cell graft. Receptors were obtained from a human donor who donated a stem cell graft to a child with Fanconi anemia. CDR3s include the opening cysteine and the closing phenylalanine or tryptophan. Fields, in order: V gene, D gene, CDR3 protein. D genes are given only for firm matches.

v_gene: TRBV6-6
d_gene: NA
CDR3aa: CASRPTRNEAFF

v_gene: TRBV30
d_gene: NA
CDR3aa: CAWSVGGTANTGELFF

v_gene: TRBV24-1
d_gene: TRBD1
CDR3aa: CATSDSTTGLTEAFF

v_gene: TRBV4-3
d_gene: NA
CDR3aa: CASSQDLPGSYGYTF

v_gene: TRBV2
d_gene: NA
CDR3aa: CASSEIRPGLEALEQYF

v_gene: TRBV12-3/TRBV12-4
d_gene: NA
CDR3aa: CASTLEGSYNEQFF

v_gene: TRBV12-3/TRBV12-4
d_gene: TRBD1
CDR3aa: CASSLTGAGELFF

v_gene: TRBV7-2
d_gene: TRBD2
CDR3aa: CASSLGTGGSETQYF

v_gene: TRBV7-8
d_gene: TRBD1
CDR3aa: CASSPGTGSMNTEAFF

v_gene: TRBV29-1
d_gene: NA
CDR3aa: CSERSNYGYTF

v_gene: TRBV6-1
d_gene: TRBD2
CDR3aa: CASRLAGVETQYF

v_gene: TRBV29-1
d_gene: TRBD1
CDR3aa: CSVRTGRNSPLHF

v_gene: TRBV5-1
d_gene: NA
CDR3aa: CASSLWGQDPYGYTF

v_gene: TRBV6-1
d_gene: NA
CDR3aa: CASSVARSYNEQFF

v_gene: TRBV4-3
d_gene: NA
CDR3aa: CASSQEEGTIAFF

v_gene: TRBV9
d_gene: NA
CDR3aa: CASSVALRGNEQFF

v_gene: TRBV19
d_gene: NA
CDR3aa: CASSSPNSPLHF

v_gene: TRBV2
d_gene: NA
CDR3aa: CASTETTGNQPQHF

v_gene: TRBV7-6
d_gene: NA
CDR3aa: CASSLVSRETQYF

v_gene: TRBV12-3/TRBV12-4
d_gene: NA
CDR3aa: CASSLQNRGPQHF

v_gene: TRBV20-1
d_gene: NA
CDR3aa: CSARGAENYGYTF

v_gene: TRBV2
d_gene: NA
CDR3aa: CASASTGSGYTF

v_gene: TRBV5-1
d_gene: TRBD2
CDR3aa: CASSSSGGRGDIQYF

v_gene: TRBV6-2/TRBV6-3
d_gene: NA
CDR3aa: CASARPGTAGHF

v_gene: TRBV2
d_gene: NA
CDR3aa: CASSGTVKETQYF

v_gene: TRBV4-2
d_gene: NA
CDR3aa: CASSQETGIQAFF

v_gene: TRBV11-1
d_gene: NA
CDR3aa: CASSLGTDLSYEQYF

v_gene: TRBV11-2
d_gene: NA
CDR3aa: CASSARLLTDTQYF

v_gene: TRBV28
d_gene: TRBD1
CDR3aa: CASSPGTGWTEAFF

v_gene: TRBV5-1
d_gene: NA
CDR3aa: CASSPGPPSETQYF

v_gene: TRBV7-3
d_gene: TRBD1
CDR3aa: CASSLRGGSEAFF

v_gene: TRBV4-3
d_gene: NA
CDR3aa: CASSQDSDHNTEAFF

v_gene: TRBV12-3/TRBV12-4
d_gene: NA
CDR3aa: CASSLVDYKNIQYF

v_gene: TRBV4-1
d_gene: TRBD1
CDR3aa: CASSLHQDRVRGYTF

v_gene: TRBV6-5
d_gene: NA
CDR3aa: CASSFPAGPGTSRLNQPQHF

v_gene: TRBV27
d_gene: TRBD1
CDR3aa: CASSFPRQGYYEQYF

v_gene: TRBV7-3
d_gene: NA
CDR3aa: CASSERGGGNQPQHF

v_gene: TRBV5-1
d_gene: TRBD1
CDR3aa: CASRSPGQGYLFTEGYTF

v_gene: TRBV7-9
d_gene: NA
CDR3aa: CASSLGAGGGRRRDQDTQYF

v_gene: TRBV7-3
d_gene: TRBD2
CDR3aa: CASSVTSGGSYNEQFF

v_gene: TRBV5-1
d_gene: TRBD1
CDR3aa: CASTTSTTGKTQYF

v_gene: TRBV19
d_gene: NA
CDR3aa: CASSTGGVDIAEAFF

v_gene: TRBV12-3/TRBV12-4
d_gene: NA
CDR3aa: CASSFEGGTGANVLTF

v_gene: TRBV5-1
d_gene: NA
CDR3aa: CASSLAQAPDTQYF

v_gene: TRBV12-3/TRBV12-4
d_gene: NA
CDR3aa: CASSPTSTTGILGAFF

v_gene: TRBV11-2
d_gene: TRBD2
CDR3aa: CASSPRGLAGGFGTDTQYF

v_gene: TRBV6-6
d_gene: NA
CDR3aa: CASSHGGELFF